A selection of T cell receptor beta chains follows, all from one sample in a study. TCRdb re-called the 5' RACE reads with MiXCR, one entry per CDR3 protein. The repertoire holds 10,000 to 13,000 distinct CDR3 sequences, with 17% as singletons. The source material was Tregs sorted from a lymph node. These receptors were collected from a female donor with breast cancer. The CDR3 runs from the conserved cysteine through the conserved F or W. D genes are given only for firm matches. Rows give clone size only sometimes, using once, few, many, or a class for an expanded clone.

TRBV20-1	TRBJ1-1	NA	medium-sized	CSASLQPNTEAFF	TGCAGTGCTAGTCTACAGCCGAACACTGAAGCTTTCTTT
TRBV20-1	TRBJ2-1	NA	many	CSALKEGEQFF	TGCAGTGCCTTAAAGGAAGGCGAGCAGTTCTTC
TRBV7-9	TRBJ1-2	NA	medium-sized	CASSLVLANYGYTF	TGTGCCAGCAGCTTGGTTCTAGCTAACTATGGCTACACCTTC
TRBV6-2/TRBV6-3	TRBJ1-1	NA	medium-sized	CASSKRDYTEAFF	TGTGCCAGCAGTAAACGGGACTACACTGAAGCTTTCTTT
TRBV7-6	TRBJ2-2	TRBD1	medium-sized	CASSSPRSGGPGELFF	TGTGCCAGCAGCTCCCCCCGATCAGGGGGCCCCGGGGAGCTGTTTTTT
TRBV7-8	TRBJ1-5	NA	medium-sized	CASSRKRVSDQPQHF	TGTGCCAGCAGCCGAAAAAGGGTTTCGGATCAGCCCCAGCATTTT
TRBV5-1	TRBJ1-1	NA	many	CASSWGRPNTEAFF	TGCGCCAGCAGCTGGGGACGGCCGAACACTGAAGCTTTCTTT
TRBV5-1	TRBJ2-1	NA	medium-sized	CASSLDLQGANNEQFF	TGCGCCAGCAGCTTGGATTTGCAGGGTGCCAACAATGAGCAGTTCTTC
TRBV7-9	TRBJ2-7	NA	NA	CASSFSGLYEQYF	TGTGCCAGCAGCTTCTCGGGCCTTTACGAGCAGTACTTC
TRBV20-1	TRBJ2-7	NA	medium-sized	CSARDLRPLSSYEQYF	TGCAGTGCTAGAGATCTGCGGCCTCTGAGCTCCTACGAGCAGTACTTC
TRBV11-2	TRBJ2-3	TRBD2	NA	CASSQWTREGWGSTDTQYF	TGTGCCAGCAGCCAATGGACCCGGGAGGGGTGGGGAAGCACAGATACGCAGTATTTT
TRBV5-6	TRBJ1-3	NA	medium-sized	CASSLVSSGNTIYF	TGTGCCAGCAGCTTGGTGAGCTCTGGAAACACCATATATTTT
TRBV20-1	TRBJ2-1	NA	medium-sized	CSATEGSSYNEQFF	TGCAGTGCAACGGAGGGAAGCTCCTACAATGAGCAGTTCTTC
TRBV9	TRBJ1-5	NA	NA	CASTREPGENQPQHF	TGTGCCAGCACCAGGGAGCCAGGGGAGAATCAGCCCCAGCATTTT
TRBV4-1	TRBJ1-1	NA	many	CASSRSLIRNTEAFF	TGCGCCAGCAGCCGGTCCTTGATAAGAAACACTGAAGCTTTCTTT
TRBV12-3/TRBV12-4	TRBJ2-6	NA	many	CASSPGGLGANVLTF	TGTGCCAGCAGCCCCGGGGGGCTCGGGGCCAACGTCCTGACTTTC
TRBV29-1	TRBJ1-4	NA	medium-sized	CSVEDLRGGGEKLFF	TGCAGCGTTGAAGATCTTAGGGGTGGAGGTGAAAAACTGTTTTTT
TRBV18	TRBJ2-7	TRBD2	NA	CASSPDRGGYEQYF	TGTGCCAGCTCACCTGACCGGGGGGGCTACGAGCAGTACTTC
TRBV6-5	TRBJ2-7	NA	many	CASSRRPEAYEQYF	TGTGCCAGCAGTCGACGGCCCGAGGCCTACGAGCAGTACTTC
TRBV19	TRBJ2-3	TRBD1	many	CASSQPDRETQYF	TGTGCCAGTAGCCAACCTGACAGGGAGACGCAGTATTTT
TRBV12-3/TRBV12-4	TRBJ2-2	TRBD2	many	CASSSSGRVGELFF	TGTGCCAGCAGTTCAAGCGGGAGGGTCGGGGAGCTGTTTTTT
TRBV2	TRBJ2-1	TRBD2	many	CASGETSGSTPNEQFF	TGTGCCAGCGGAGAGACTAGCGGGAGCACTCCCAATGAGCAGTTCTTC
TRBV5-1	TRBJ1-2	NA	medium-sized	CASSSGPSTGYTF	TGCGCCAGCAGCTCCGGCCCCTCCACTGGCTACACCTTC
TRBV2	TRBJ2-1	NA	few	CASSGVGTYNEQFF	TGTGCCAGCAGTGGCGTTGGGACCTACAATGAGCAGTTCTTC
TRBV3-1	TRBJ2-5	NA	many	CASSLGGGETQYF	TGTGCCAGCAGCCTAGGAGGAGGAGAGACCCAGTACTTC
TRBV29-1	TRBJ1-2	NA	medium-sized	CSVESAPQIAGYTF	TGCAGCGTTGAATCGGCCCCCCAGATTGCTGGCTACACCTTC
TRBV20-1	TRBJ2-7	NA	NA	CSARDLGRVVEQYF	TGCAGTGCTAGAGATCTGGGCAGGGTCGTCGAGCAGTACTTC
TRBV6-1	TRBJ1-2	TRBD1	medium-sized	CASSGDRGKGYTF	TGTGCCAGCAGTGGTGACAGGGGAAAGGGCTACACCTTC
TRBV3-1	TRBJ2-2	TRBD2	medium-sized	CASSPGLVSGELFF	TGTGCCAGCAGCCCGGGACTAGTTTCCGGGGAGCTGTTTTTT
TRBV4-1	TRBJ2-1	TRBD1	few	CASSPAHRTGPYNEQFF	TGCGCCAGCAGTCCCGCCCATAGGACAGGACCGTACAATGAGCAGTTCTTC
TRBV7-8	TRBJ2-3	TRBD1	many	CASSSTTGSVNTQYF	TGTGCCAGCAGCTCCACGACAGGGAGTGTAAATACGCAGTATTTT
TRBV11-2	TRBJ2-2	NA	medium-sized	CASSLDPPVGELFF	TGTGCCAGCAGCTTAGATCCCCCGGTCGGGGAGCTGTTTTTT
TRBV20-1	TRBJ2-3	NA	medium-sized	CSAAQAQVTQYF	TGCAGTGCGGCCCAGGCCCAGGTTACGCAGTATTTT
TRBV29-1	TRBJ1-2	NA	NA	CSVEDYPGAYGYTF	TGCAGCGTTGAAGATTACCCAGGGGCCTATGGCTACACCTTC
TRBV2	TRBJ1-1	TRBD1	few	CASRRTGGTEAFF	TGTGCCAGCAGGAGGACAGGGGGCACTGAAGCTTTCTTT
TRBV5-1	TRBJ2-7	TRBD2	few	CASSLEPSGSIHEQYF	TGCGCCAGCAGCTTGGAGCCTAGCGGGAGCATACACGAGCAGTACTTC
TRBV6-2/TRBV6-3	TRBJ2-2	NA	NA	CASGIRGVNTGELFF	TGCGCCAGCGGGATCAGGGGCGTTAACACCGGGGAGCTGTTTTTT